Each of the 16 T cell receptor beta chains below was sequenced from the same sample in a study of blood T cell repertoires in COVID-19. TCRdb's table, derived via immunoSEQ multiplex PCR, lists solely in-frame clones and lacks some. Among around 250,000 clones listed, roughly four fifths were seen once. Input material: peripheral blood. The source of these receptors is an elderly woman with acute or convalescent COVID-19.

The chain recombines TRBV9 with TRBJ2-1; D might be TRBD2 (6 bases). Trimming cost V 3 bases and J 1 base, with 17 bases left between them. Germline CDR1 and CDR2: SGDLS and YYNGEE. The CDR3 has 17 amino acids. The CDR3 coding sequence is TGTGCCAGCAGCGCAGAAGGCCATAGCGGTTCCTACAATGAGCAGTTCTTC. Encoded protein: CASSAEGHSGSYNEQFF.

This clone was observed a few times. DNA of the CDR3: TGTGCCAGCACCACTGGGCCGGGACAGGGCGTTGCTAACTATGGCTACACCTTC. It specifies CASTTGPGQGVANYGYTF. This chain joins TRBV28 and TRBJ1-2, with 9 nucleotides matching TRBD1. The germline gives CDR1 MDHEN, CDR2 SYDVKM. CDR3 size: 18 residues. Unmatched junction bases numbered 15, after V lost 7 bases and J lost 0 bases.

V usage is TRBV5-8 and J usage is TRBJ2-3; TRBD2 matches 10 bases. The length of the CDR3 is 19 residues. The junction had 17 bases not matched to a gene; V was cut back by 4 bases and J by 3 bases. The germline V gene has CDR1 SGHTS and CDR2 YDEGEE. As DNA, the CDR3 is TGTGCCAGCAGCACCGGCAGGGGAGCGGGAGGGCCCTTAACAGATACGCAGTATTTT. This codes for CASSTGRGAGGPLTDTQYF. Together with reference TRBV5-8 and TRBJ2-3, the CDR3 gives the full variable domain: EAGVTQSPTHLIKTRGQQATLRCSPISGHTSVYWYQQALGLGLQFLLWYDEGEERNRGNFPPRFSGRQFPNYSSELNVNALELEDSALYLCASSTGRGAGGPLTDTQYFGPGTRLTVL.

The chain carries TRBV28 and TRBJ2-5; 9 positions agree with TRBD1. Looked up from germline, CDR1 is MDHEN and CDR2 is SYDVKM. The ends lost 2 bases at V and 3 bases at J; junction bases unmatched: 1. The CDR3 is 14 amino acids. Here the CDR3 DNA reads TGTGCCAGCAGTTTAACAGGGGGCGAAGAGACCCAGTACTTC. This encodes CASSLTGGEETQYF.

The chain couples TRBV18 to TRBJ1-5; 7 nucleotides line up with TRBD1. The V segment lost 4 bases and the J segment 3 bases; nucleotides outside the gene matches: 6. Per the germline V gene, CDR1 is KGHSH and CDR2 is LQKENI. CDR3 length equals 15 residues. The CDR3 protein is CASSLSQGDNQPQHF. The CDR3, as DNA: TGTGCCAGCTCACTCTCCCAGGGGGACAATCAGCCCCAGCATTTT.

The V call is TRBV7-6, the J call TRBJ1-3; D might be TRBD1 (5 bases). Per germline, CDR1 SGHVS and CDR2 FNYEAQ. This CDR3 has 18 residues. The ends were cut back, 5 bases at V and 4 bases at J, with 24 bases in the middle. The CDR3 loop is CASSLRATGGDLGNTIYF. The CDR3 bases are TGTGCCAGCAGCCTCCGGGCCACAGGAGGGGATCTCGGAAACACCATATATTTT. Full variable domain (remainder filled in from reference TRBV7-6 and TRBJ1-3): GAGVSQSPRYKVTKRGQDVALRCDPISGHVSLYWYRQALGQGPEFLTYFNYEAQQDKSGLPNDRFSAERPEGSISTLTIQRTEQRDSAMYRCASSLRATGGDLGNTIYFGEGSWLTVV.

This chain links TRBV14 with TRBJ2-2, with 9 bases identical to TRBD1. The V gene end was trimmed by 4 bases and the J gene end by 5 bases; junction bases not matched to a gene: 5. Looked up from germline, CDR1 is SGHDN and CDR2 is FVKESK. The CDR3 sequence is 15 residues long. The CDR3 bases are TGTGCCAGCAGCCGGGACAGGGTATGGACCGGGGAGCTGTTTTTT. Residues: CASSRDRVWTGELFF.

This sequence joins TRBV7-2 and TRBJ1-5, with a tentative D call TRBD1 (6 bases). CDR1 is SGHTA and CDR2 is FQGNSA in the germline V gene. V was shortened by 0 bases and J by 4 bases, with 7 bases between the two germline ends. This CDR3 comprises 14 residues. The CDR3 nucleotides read TGTGCCAGCAGCTTAGCACAGGGAAATCAGCCCCAGCATTTT. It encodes CASSLAQGNQPQHF.

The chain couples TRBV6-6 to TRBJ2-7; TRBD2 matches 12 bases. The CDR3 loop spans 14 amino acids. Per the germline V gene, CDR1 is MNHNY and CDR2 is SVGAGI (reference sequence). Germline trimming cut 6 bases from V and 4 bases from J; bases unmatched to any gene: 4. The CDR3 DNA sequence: TGTGCCAGCAGCCTAACTAGCGGGGGGTACGAGCAGTACTTC. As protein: CASSLTSGGYEQYF.

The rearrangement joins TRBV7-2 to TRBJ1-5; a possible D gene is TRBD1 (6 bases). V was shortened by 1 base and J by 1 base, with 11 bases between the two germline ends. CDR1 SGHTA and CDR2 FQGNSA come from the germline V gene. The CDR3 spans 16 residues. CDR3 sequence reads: CASSLGIGTSNQPQHF. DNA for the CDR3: TGTGCCAGCAGCTTAGGTATAGGGACAAGCAATCAGCCCCAGCATTTT.

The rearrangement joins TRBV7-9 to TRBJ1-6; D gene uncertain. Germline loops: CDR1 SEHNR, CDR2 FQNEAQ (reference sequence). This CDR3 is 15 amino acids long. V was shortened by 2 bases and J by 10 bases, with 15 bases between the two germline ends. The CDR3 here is CASSLLEGFLSPLHF. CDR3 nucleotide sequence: TGTGCCAGCAGCTTATTGGAGGGTTTTCTATCACCCCTCCACTTT. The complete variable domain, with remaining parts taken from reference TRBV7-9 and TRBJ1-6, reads DTGVSQNPRHKITKRGQNVTFRCDPISEHNRLYWYRQTLGQGPEFLTYFQNEAQLEKSRLLSDRFSAERPKGSFSTLEIQRTEQGDSAMYLCASSLLEGFLSPLHFGNGTRLTVT.

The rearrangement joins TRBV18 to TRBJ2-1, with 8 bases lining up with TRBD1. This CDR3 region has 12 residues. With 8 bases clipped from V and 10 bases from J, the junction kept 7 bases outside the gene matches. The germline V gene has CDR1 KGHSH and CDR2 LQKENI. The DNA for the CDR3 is TGTGCCAGCCTGAGGACAGGGATCGAGCAGTTCTTC. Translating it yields CASLRTGIEQFF.

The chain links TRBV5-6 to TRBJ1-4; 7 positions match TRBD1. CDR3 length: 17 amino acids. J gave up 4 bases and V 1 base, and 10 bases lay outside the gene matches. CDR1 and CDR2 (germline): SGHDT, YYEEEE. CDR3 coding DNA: TGTGCCAGCAGCTTGCGGTTGGGTCAGGGGGTTAATGAAAAACTGTTTTTT. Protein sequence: CASSLRLGQGVNEKLFF. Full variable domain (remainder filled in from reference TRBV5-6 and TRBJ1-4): DAGVTQSPTHLIKTRGQQVTLRCSPKSGHDTVSWYQQALGQGPQFIFQYYEEEERQRGNFPDRFSGHQFPNYSSELNVNALLLGDSALYLCASSLRLGQGVNEKLFFGSGTQLSVL.

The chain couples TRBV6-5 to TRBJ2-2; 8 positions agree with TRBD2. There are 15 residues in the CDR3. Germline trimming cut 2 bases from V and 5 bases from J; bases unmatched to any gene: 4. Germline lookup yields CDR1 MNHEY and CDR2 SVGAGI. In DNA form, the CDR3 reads TGTGCCAGCAGTTACCCGTCTAGCGGGACCGGGGAGCTGTTTTTT. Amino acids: CASSYPSSGTGELFF.

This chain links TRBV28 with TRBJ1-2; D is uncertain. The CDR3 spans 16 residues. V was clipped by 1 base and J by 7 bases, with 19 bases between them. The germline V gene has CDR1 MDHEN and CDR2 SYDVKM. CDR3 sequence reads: CASSLFHRGADGGYTF. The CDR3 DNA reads TGTGCCAGCAGTTTATTTCATCGAGGAGCGGATGGTGGCTACACCTTC.

CDR3 DNA sequence: TGCGCCAGCAGCGGGGACAGCCAAGAGACCCAGTACTTC. This gives the protein CASSGDSQETQYF. The chain joins TRBV5-1 to TRBJ2-5, with 7 bases that match TRBD1. The J segment lost 1 base and the V segment lost 4 bases, leaving 1 base of the junction unmatched. The CDR3 is made up of 13 amino acids. Germline assignment: CDR1 SGHRS and CDR2 YFSETQ. The whole variable domain, filled in from reference TRBV5-1 and TRBJ2-5, reads KAGVTQTPRYLIKTRGQQVTLSCSPISGHRSVSWYQQTPGQGLQFLFEYFSETQRNKGNFPGRFSGRQFSNSRSEMNVSTLELGDSALYLCASSGDSQETQYFGPGTRLLVL.